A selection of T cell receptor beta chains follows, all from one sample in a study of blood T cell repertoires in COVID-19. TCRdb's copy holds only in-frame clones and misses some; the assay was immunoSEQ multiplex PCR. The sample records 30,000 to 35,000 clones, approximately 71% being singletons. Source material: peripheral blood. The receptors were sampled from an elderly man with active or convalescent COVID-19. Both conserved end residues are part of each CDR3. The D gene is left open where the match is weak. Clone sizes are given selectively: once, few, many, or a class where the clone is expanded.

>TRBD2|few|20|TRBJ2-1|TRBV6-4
TGTGCCAGCGAACTGGGGAAACTAGCGGGAAGTTTCCTGGGAGGTGGTGAGCAGTTCTTC
CASELGKLAGSFLGGGEQFF
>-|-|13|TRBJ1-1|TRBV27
TGTGCCAGCAGTTTAAGGGGGAGCACTGAAGCTTTCTTT
CASSLRGSTEAFF
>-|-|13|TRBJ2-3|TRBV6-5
TGTGCCAGCAGTCAAACTAGCACAGATACGCAGTATTTT
CASSQTSTDTQYF
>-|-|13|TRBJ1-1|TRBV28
TGTGCCATGCAGTCCGGGGTGGGTACTGAAGCTTTCTTT
CAMQSGVGTEAFF
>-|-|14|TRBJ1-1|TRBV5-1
TGCGCCAGCAGCCGGGGGACGGGGAACACTGAAGCTTTCTTT
CASSRGTGNTEAFF
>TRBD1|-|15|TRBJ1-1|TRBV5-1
TGCGCCAGCAAAGAACAGGGGGCAAGTAACACTGAAGCTTTCTTT
CASKEQGASNTEAFF
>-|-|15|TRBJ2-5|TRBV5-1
TGCGCCAGCAGAATATCCGGGGTGACTCAAGAGACCCAGTACTTC
CASRISGVTQETQYF
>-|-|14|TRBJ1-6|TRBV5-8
TGTGCCAGCAGCTTAGGGGCCGCCGGGTCACCCCTCCACTTT
CASSLGAAGSPLHF
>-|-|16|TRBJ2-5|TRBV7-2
TGTGCCAGCAGCTTACTTTCTGGTAGCGGTGGGGAGACCCAGTACTTC
CASSLLSGSGGETQYF
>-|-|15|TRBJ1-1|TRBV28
TGTGCCAGCAGTTGGATAACAACTACCAACACTGAAGCTTTCTTT
CASSWITTTNTEAFF
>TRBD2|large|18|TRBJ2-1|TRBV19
TGTGCCAGTAGTTGGGCAGGGACTTTAGCGGGAGAAGACAATGAGCAGTTCTTC
CASSWAGTLAGEDNEQFF
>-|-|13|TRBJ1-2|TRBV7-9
TGTGCCAGCAGCTTCCGGGACACCTCTGGCTACACCTTC
CASSFRDTSGYTF
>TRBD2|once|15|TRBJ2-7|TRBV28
TGTGCCGCCCATTCTAGCGGTTGGAGAGGTTACGAGCAGTACTTC
CAAHSSGWRGYEQYF
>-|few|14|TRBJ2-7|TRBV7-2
TGTGCCAGCAGCTTATCGGGGAGTGTATCGAAGCAGTACTTC
CASSLSGSVSKQYF
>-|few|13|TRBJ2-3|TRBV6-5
TGTGCCAGCACCAAAAACCTGGGGGGTACGCAGTATTTT
CASTKNLGGTQYF
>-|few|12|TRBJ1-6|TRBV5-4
TGTGCCAGCAGCTTGGGAACCAGGGTCCTCCACTTT
CASSLGTRVLHF
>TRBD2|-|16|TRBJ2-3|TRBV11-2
TGTGCCAGCAGCTTATTCGGTGCGGGGGTTCTCGATACGCAGTATTTT
CASSLFGAGVLDTQYF